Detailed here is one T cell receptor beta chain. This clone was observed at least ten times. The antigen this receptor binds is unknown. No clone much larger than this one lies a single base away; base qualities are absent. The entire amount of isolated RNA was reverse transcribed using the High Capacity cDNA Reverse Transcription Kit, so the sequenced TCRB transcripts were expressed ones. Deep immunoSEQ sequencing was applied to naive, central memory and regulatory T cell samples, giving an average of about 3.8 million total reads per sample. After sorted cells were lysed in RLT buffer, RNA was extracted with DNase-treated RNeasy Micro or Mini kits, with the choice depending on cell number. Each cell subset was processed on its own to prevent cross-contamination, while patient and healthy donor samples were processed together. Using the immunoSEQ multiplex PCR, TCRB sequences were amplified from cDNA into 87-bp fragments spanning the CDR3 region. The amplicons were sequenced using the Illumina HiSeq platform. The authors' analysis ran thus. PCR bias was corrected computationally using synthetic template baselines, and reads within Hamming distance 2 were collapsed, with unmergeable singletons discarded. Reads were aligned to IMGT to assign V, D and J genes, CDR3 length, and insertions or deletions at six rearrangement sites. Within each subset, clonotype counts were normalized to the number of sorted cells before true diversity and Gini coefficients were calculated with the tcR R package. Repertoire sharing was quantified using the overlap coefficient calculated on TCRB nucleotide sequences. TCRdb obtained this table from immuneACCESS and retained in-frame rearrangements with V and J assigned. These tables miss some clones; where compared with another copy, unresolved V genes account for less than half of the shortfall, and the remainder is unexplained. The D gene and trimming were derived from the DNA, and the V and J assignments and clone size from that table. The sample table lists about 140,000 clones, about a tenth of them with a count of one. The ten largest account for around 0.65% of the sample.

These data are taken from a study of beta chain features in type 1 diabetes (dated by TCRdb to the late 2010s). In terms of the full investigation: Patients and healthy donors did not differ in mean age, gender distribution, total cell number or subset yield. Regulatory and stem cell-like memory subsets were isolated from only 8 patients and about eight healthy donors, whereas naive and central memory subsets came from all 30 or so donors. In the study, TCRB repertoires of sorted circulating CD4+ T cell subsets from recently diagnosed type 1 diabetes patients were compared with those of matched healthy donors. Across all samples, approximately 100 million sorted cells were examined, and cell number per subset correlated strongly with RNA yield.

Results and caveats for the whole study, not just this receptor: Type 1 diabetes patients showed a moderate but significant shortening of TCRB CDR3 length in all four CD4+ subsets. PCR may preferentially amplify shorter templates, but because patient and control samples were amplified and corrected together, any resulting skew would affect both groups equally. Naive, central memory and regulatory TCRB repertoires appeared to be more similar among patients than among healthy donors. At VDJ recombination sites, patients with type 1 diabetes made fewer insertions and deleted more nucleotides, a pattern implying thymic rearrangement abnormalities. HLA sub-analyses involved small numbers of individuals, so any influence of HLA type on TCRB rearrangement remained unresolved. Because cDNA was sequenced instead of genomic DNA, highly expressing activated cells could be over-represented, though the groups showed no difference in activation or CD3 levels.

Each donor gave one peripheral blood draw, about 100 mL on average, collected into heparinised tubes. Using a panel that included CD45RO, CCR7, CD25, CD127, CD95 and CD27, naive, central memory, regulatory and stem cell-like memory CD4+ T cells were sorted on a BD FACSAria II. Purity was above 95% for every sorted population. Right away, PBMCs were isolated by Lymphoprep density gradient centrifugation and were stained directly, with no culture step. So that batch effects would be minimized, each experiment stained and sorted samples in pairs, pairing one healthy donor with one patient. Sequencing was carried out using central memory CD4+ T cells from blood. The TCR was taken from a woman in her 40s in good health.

For the CDR3, the sequence is CASSQPKETQYF. The bases are TGTGCCAGCAGCCAACCAAAAGAGACCCAGTACTTC. This sequence uses TRBV14 and TRBJ2-5; confidence is insufficient to name the D gene. The germline V gene gives CDR1 as SGHDN and CDR2 as FVKESK. Trimming at the junction amounts to 2 bases on V and 3 bases on J, and the germline ends lie 4 bases apart. The CDR3 measures 12 amino acids from cysteine to phenylalanine. Left in the record is the CDR3 DNA by itself, 36 bases read in frame from the first base.